These 30 T cell receptor beta chains originate from one sample sequenced in a study of blood T cell repertoires in COVID-19 (dated by TCRdb to about 2020). The library was built by means of the immunoSEQ multiplex PCR assay. TCRdb carries this immuneACCESS record with in-frame sequences only. Its versions omit some clonotypes, under half of them owing to an unresolved V gene in the studies checked, with the rest unexplained. For this sample there are around 93,000 clones; 82% appear just once. The ten largest clonotypes hold 15% to 20% of the sample. Sequencing input: peripheral blood. Receptors were obtained from an elderly man with acute or convalescent COVID-19.

This clone showed up just a few times. This chain connects TRBV30 to TRBJ1-1, with D uncertain. Germline V gene lookup returns CDR1 GTSNPN and CDR2 SVGIG (reference sequence). Deletions cut 1 base from V and 1 base from J, with 13 bases between. The CDR3 totals 15 residues. CDR3 residues: CAWSATRPGNTEAFF. DNA for the CDR3: TGTGCCTGGAGTGCCACAAGGCCAGGGAACACTGAAGCTTTCTTT.

The chain links TRBV2 to TRBJ2-1; D call uncertain. The length of the CDR3 is 12 residues. Germline loops: CDR1 SNHLY, CDR2 FYNNEI. Trimming shortened V by 4 bases and J by 9 bases, and 10 bases separated the two germline ends. CDR3 DNA: TGTGCCAGCAGTGCCCCTCCCGGTGAGCAGTTCTTC. This encodes CASSAPPGEQFF.

V usage is TRBV5-1 and J usage is TRBJ1-1; D remains ambiguous. This CDR3 has 13 amino acids. V was trimmed by 3 bases and J by 1 base, leaving 7 bases between them. The germline V gene encodes CDR1 SGHRS and CDR2 YFSETQ. Here the CDR3 reads CASSSDTNTEAFF. Written as DNA, the CDR3 is TGCGCCAGCAGCTCCGACACGAACACTGAAGCTTTCTTT.

This clone showed up just once. The chain couples TRBV7-2 to TRBJ2-7; 7 nucleotides align to TRBD1. The junction had 7 bases not matched to a gene; V was cut back by 2 bases and J by 3 bases. Germline assignment: CDR1 SGHTA and CDR2 FQGNSA. The CDR3 contains 15 residues. The CDR3 coding sequence is TGTGCCAGCAGCTTAAGGGGGCAGGGAGACTACGAGCAGTACTTC. Amino acids: CASSLRGQGDYEQYF.

This chain links TRBV6-6 with TRBJ1-6; 8 positions match TRBD1. The trim removed 6 bases at V and 5 bases at J, leaving 0 bases unmatched. Germline loops: CDR1 MNHNY, CDR2 SVGAGI (reference sequence). This CDR3 is 13 amino acids long. CDR3 residues: CASRTGDNSPLHF. DNA for the CDR3: TGTGCCAGCAGGACAGGGGATAATTCACCCCTCCACTTT.

The chain joins TRBV7-9 to TRBJ1-5, with D perhaps matching TRBD1 (6 bases). Trimming pared 5 bases from V and 1 base from J, leaving 9 bases between. The CDR3 totals 14 residues. Germline V lookup: CDR1 SEHNR, CDR2 FQNEAQ (reference sequence). CDR3 DNA: TGTGCCAGCAGCCCCCAGGGGAGCAATCAGCCCCAGCATTTT. Its translation: CASSPQGSNQPQHF. Full variable domain (missing parts from reference TRBV7-9 and TRBJ1-5): DTGVSQNPRHKITKRGQNVTFRCDPISEHNRLYWYRQTLGQGPEFLTYFQNEAQLEKSRLLSDRFSAERPKGSFSTLEIQRTEQGDSAMYLCASSPQGSNQPQHFGDGTRLSIL.

The chain links TRBV6-4 to TRBJ1-2; TRBD1 agrees at 8 bases. J lost 5 bases, V lost 5 bases, and 7 bases had no gene match. CDR3 length: 14 amino acids. Germline assignment: CDR1 MRHNA and CDR2 SNTAGT. CDR3 DNA sequence: TGTGCCAGCAGTCCTGGACAGGGAGGGTATGGCTACACCTTC. Its protein is CASSPGQGGYGYTF.

A few counts support this clone. The chain links TRBV5-1 to TRBJ1-3, with D tentatively TRBD1 (6 bases). CDR1 is SGHRS, CDR2 YFSETQ, per germline. V was shortened by 4 bases and J by 0 bases, with 14 bases between the two germline ends. The CDR3 spans 16 residues. CDR3 region: CASSLSGTPSGNTIYF. CDR3 nucleotides: TGCGCCAGCAGCCTGAGCGGGACACCCTCTGGAAACACCATATATTTT. Combining the CDR3 with reference TRBV5-1 and TRBJ1-3 gives the whole variable domain KAGVTQTPRYLIKTRGQQVTLSCSPISGHRSVSWYQQTPGQGLQFLFEYFSETQRNKGNFPGRFSGRQFSNSRSEMNVSTLELGDSALYLCASSLSGTPSGNTIYFGEGSWLTVV.

The J gene is TRBJ2-3, the V gene TRBV5-4, with 16 positions matching TRBD2. CDR3 length: 17 amino acids. Germline V gene lookup returns CDR1 SGHNT and CDR2 YYREEE (reference sequence). V gave up 5 bases and J gave up 3 bases; unmatched junction bases: 6. The CDR3 sequence is CASRMEGLAGGTDTQYF. As DNA, the CDR3 is TGTGCCAGCAGAATGGAGGGACTAGCGGGGGGGACAGATACGCAGTATTTT.

This clone was found a few times. The J gene is TRBJ2-5, the V gene TRBV12-2; the table's D call, TRBD2, has no DNA check behind it. TRBV12-2 is noted as a pseudogene. The CDR3 is made up of 17 amino acids. For the CDR3, the DNA is TGTGCAAGTCGCTTAACGACAGCTAGCGGAAGGGAGGAGACCCAGTACTTC. Translating gives CASRLTTASGREETQYF.

This clone appeared once. The gene calls are TRBV6-5 and TRBJ1-3; D unclear. Trimming took 5 bases from V and 4 from J, leaving 12 bases between them. CDR3 size: 14 residues. Germline CDR1 is MNHEY and CDR2 is SVGAGI. The CDR3 reads CASSQQNLGNTIYF. CDR3 in DNA: TGTGCCAGCAGTCAACAGAATCTAGGAAACACCATATATTTT.

This sequence joins TRBV6-2 or TRBV6-3 and TRBJ2-5, with unresolved D. Germline CDR1 and CDR2: MNHEY and SVGEGT. The CDR3 is 14 residues long. V lost 1 base to trimming and J lost 5 bases, with 11 bases between them. DNA for the CDR3: TGTGCCAGCAGTTACTTTACAACCCCGGAGACCCAGTACTTC. Translation: CASSYFTTPETQYF.

The gene calls are TRBV3-1 (or the pseudogene TRBV3-2) and TRBJ2-2, with a weak D call TRBD2 (6 bases). Trimming removed 0 bases from V and 1 base from J, with 9 bases in between. This CDR3 is built from 16 residues. Germline assignment: CDR1 LGHDT and CDR2 YNNKEL (reference sequence). The CDR3 DNA is TGTGCCAGCAGCCAAGATTGGCGGGGGAACACCGGGGAGCTGTTTTTT. This gives the protein CASSQDWRGNTGELFF.

The V call is TRBV7-9, the J call TRBJ2-2; unclear D gene. This CDR3 is 14 amino acids long. Deletions cut 6 bases from V and 1 base from J, with 9 bases between. CDR1 and CDR2 from the germline V gene are SEHNR and FQNEAQ (reference sequence). The CDR3 DNA sequence: TGTGCCAGCAGGGCCGACTTGAACACCGGGGAGCTGTTTTTT. It codes for CASRADLNTGELFF.

The rearrangement links TRBV3-1 (or the pseudogene TRBV3-2) to TRBJ1-2, with D possibly TRBD1 on 6 matching bases. Germline CDR1 LGHDT, CDR2 YNNKEL (reference sequence). V was pared by 4 bases and J by 4 bases, with 19 bases between. This CDR3 has 16 amino acids. Here the CDR3 reads CASSRGGATPTYGYTF. The CDR3 bases are TGTGCCAGCAGCCGAGGGGGGGCCACCCCCACCTATGGCTACACCTTC.

This clone was counted once. V gene TRBV10-2 combines with J gene TRBJ1-2; D is unresolved. Trimming removed 2 bases at V and 4 bases at J, with 11 bases between. Germline CDR1 is WSHSY and CDR2 is SAAADI. The CDR3 extends over 14 amino acids. CDR3 region: CASSEVSSSYGYTF. The CDR3 nucleotides are TGCGCCAGCAGTGAGGTCTCCAGTTCCTATGGCTACACCTTC.

The CDR3 bases are TGTGCCAGCACACACACAGATACGCAGTATTTT. It is translated as CASTHTDTQYF. The rearrangement joins TRBV6-5 to TRBJ2-3; no definite D call. V gave up 7 bases and J gave up 2 bases, with 4 bases separating them. This CDR3 has 11 residues. CDR1 and CDR2 (germline): MNHEY, SVGAGI.

The chain employs TRBV3-1 (or the pseudogene TRBV3-2) and TRBJ1-2; 8 bases align to TRBD1. The CDR3 consists of 12 residues. V lost 6 bases, J lost 3 bases, and 0 bases stayed unmatched. CDR1 and CDR2 (germline): LGHDT, YNNKEL (reference sequence). This CDR3 reads CASRQGDYGYTF. For the CDR3, the DNA is TGTGCCAGCAGACAGGGGGACTATGGCTACACCTTC.

The V gene is TRBV7-2, the J gene TRBJ1-2, with 9 bases identical to TRBD1. Germline lookup yields CDR1 SGHTA and CDR2 FQGNSA. The CDR3 is 15 amino acids. Unmatched junction bases numbered 9, after V lost 5 bases and J lost 5 bases. CDR3 DNA: TGTGCCAGCAGCCCTACAGGGGGCGCAGGGTATGGCTACACCTTC. It specifies CASSPTGGAGYGYTF.

This clone has a single count. V is TRBV29-1 and J is TRBJ2-7; TRBD2 matches 9 bases. Germline loops: CDR1 SQVTM, CDR2 ANQGSEA. The CDR3 runs 17 residues. V shed 3 bases and J 0 bases; nucleotides not matched to a gene: 12. The CDR3 reads CSVDKDMSGGTSYEQYF. CDR3 in DNA: TGCAGCGTTGACAAAGACATGAGCGGGGGGACCTCCTACGAGCAGTACTTC.

J is TRBJ2-5 and V is TRBV18; TRBD2 agrees at 13 bases. CDR1 and CDR2 from the germline V gene are KGHSH and LQKENI. The CDR3 is 17 amino acids. V gave up 0 bases and J gave up 3 bases; unmatched junction bases: 4. The CDR3 bases are TGTGCCAGCTCACCACCCGGACTAGCGGGGGTAGAAGAGACCCAGTACTTC. Residues: CASSPPGLAGVEETQYF.

This rearrangement joins TRBV28 to TRBJ2-2, with no clear D. The CDR3 runs 14 residues. Germline V gene data show CDR1 as MDHEN and CDR2 as SYDVKM. The V end was cut by 7 bases, the J end by 2 bases, with 11 bases between. CDR3 sequence: CASIPDTNTGELFF. The CDR3 bases are TGTGCCAGCATCCCTGACACAAACACCGGGGAGCTGTTTTTT.

This clone has just a few counts. V gene TRBV27 combines with J gene TRBJ1-2; a weak D match, TRBD1 (6 bases). V lost 3 bases and J lost 8, with 16 bases in between. Per the germline V gene, CDR1 is MNHEY and CDR2 is SMNVEV (reference sequence). The CDR3 is made up of 14 amino acids. The CDR3 DNA follows: TGTGCCAGCAGTTTCGGGGGGCGCCTAGGCGGCTACACCTTC. Protein sequence: CASSFGGRLGGYTF.

Concerning this clone: Germline and junction disagree at one end, which may indicate a read error. CDR3 residues: CASSSDRGHEQYF. The CDR3 coding sequence is TGTGCTAGCAGCTCCGACAGGGGCCACGAGCAGTACTTC. The rearrangement uses TRBV7-7 and TRBJ2-7; 8 nucleotides match TRBD1. The V gene's germline CDR1 is SSHAT and CDR2 FNYEAQ (reference sequence). The CDR3 runs 13 residues.

This clone appeared a single time. The chain combines TRBV28 with TRBJ2-7, with 7 bases identical to TRBD2. V was clipped by 0 bases and J by 0 bases; unmatched bases: 2. CDR3 size: 15 residues. Germline lookup yields CDR1 MDHEN and CDR2 SYDVKM. The chain's CDR3 is CASSLWASGSYEQYF. Here the CDR3 DNA reads TGTGCCAGCAGTTTATGGGCTAGCGGCTCCTACGAGCAGTACTTC.

The rearrangement joins TRBV6-2 or TRBV6-3 to TRBJ2-1; no clear D. This CDR3 region has 13 residues. V lost 1 base and J lost 4, with 5 bases in between. Germline V gene sequence: CDR1 MNHEY, CDR2 SVGEGT. CDR3 DNA: TGTGCCAGCAGTTACTACGAGTACAATGAGCAGTTCTTC. Protein product: CASSYYEYNEQFF.

This rearrangement joins TRBV30 to TRBJ1-5; D is possibly TRBD1 (5 bases). The CDR3 runs 14 residues. The germline V and J ends were trimmed by 2 bases and 11 bases, with 19 bases remaining between them. CDR1 GTSNPN and CDR2 SVGIG come from the germline V gene (reference sequence). This CDR3 reads CAWSTAGRISAQHF. CDR3 DNA sequence: TGTGCCTGGAGTACTGCGGGACGGATATCGGCCCAGCATTTT.

As regards this clone: The same CDR3 also results from other DNA sequences found in this sample. The V call is TRBV7-9, the J call TRBJ2-2, with TRBD1 matching over 7 bases. The CDR3 loop spans 16 amino acids. The J segment lost 0 bases and the V segment lost 5 bases, leaving 6 bases of the junction unmatched. The germline CDR1 and CDR2 sequences are SEHNR and FQNEAQ (reference sequence). CDR3 nucleotide sequence: TGTGCCAGCAGCCCCAGCCAGGGGGCGAACACCGGGGAGCTGTTTTTT. Its translation is CASSPSQGANTGELFF.

The V gene is TRBV27, the J gene TRBJ2-7, with a weak D call TRBD2 (5 bases). This CDR3 is 14 amino acids long. V lost 3 bases and J lost 3, with 12 bases in between. The germline V gene has CDR1 MNHEY and CDR2 SMNVEV (reference sequence). The CDR3 nucleotides read TGTGCCAGCAGTTTCGGGGTGGGGAACTACGAGCAGTACTTC. It codes for CASSFGVGNYEQYF.

This rearrangement joins TRBV28 to TRBJ1-4; tentatively, D is TRBD1 (5 bases). Trimming shortened V by 1 base and J by 4 bases, and 10 bases separated the two germline ends. The length of the CDR3 is 15 residues. The germline V gene has CDR1 MDHEN and CDR2 SYDVKM. CDR3 in amino acids: CASSLFGGGNEKLFF. DNA of the CDR3: TGTGCCAGCAGTTTATTCGGGGGTGGTAATGAAAAACTGTTTTTT.